The source of this T cell receptor (beta chain) is a study of molecular identifiers for immune sequencing clone quantification. Using its own MiXCR run on the PCR reads, TCRdb lists one record per CDR3 protein. The sample has about 86,000 distinct CDR3 sequences; around a quarter are singletons. The V end was cut by 1 base, the J end by 3 bases, with 9 bases between. CDR3 length: 15 amino acids. CDR1 and CDR2 from the germline V gene are MNHEY and SMNVEV (reference sequence). This clonotype was counted at least ten times. Input material: naive CD8+ T cells from blood, with Jurkat cell RNA spiked in. Subset: FACS-sorted CD8+CD4-CCR7+CD45RA+ naive T cells. The genes are TRBV27 and TRBJ2-2; a possible D gene is TRBD2 (6 bases). The sequence was obtained from a human donor in good health. Some libraries in this study had Jurkat cell RNA spiked in. CDR3 in DNA: TGTGCCAGCAGTTTATATAGCGGTGACACCGGGGAGCTGTTTTTT. Translation: CASSLYSGDTGELFF.